The entry below gives a single T cell receptor (beta chain) sequence along with its context. These data belong to a study of blood T cell repertoires in COVID-19. The data were produced by immunoSEQ multiplex PCR, yet TCRdb's version contains in-frame clones alone and is incomplete. The table records under 350,000 clones, approximately 85% of them present only once. Sequencing was done on a sample of peripheral blood. The sequence derives from a human donor in a cohort sampled during active COVID-19.

CDR3 loop: CASSSGTSGYEQYF. Here the CDR3 DNA reads TGTGCCAGCAGCTCCGGGACTAGCGGATACGAGCAGTACTTC. V and J are TRBV3-1 (or the pseudogene TRBV3-2) and TRBJ2-7; 11 positions agree with TRBD2. The trim removed 5 bases at V and 4 bases at J, leaving 4 bases unmatched. Germline V gives CDR1 LGHDT, CDR2 YNNKEL (reference sequence). The CDR3 has 14 residues.